These T cell receptor beta chains were read from a single sample in a study of T cell responses to AZD1222 COVID-19 vaccine. The assay was immunoSEQ multiplex PCR, and TCRdb's table has in-frame clones only and misses some. Among over 150,000 clones, around 87% were seen once, and the ten largest hold around 4.5%. Source: peripheral blood, taken 28 days after the second AZD1222 dose. These receptors were obtained from an adult who received the AZD1222 COVID-19 vaccine. Both conserved end residues are part of each CDR3. The order of the fields is clone size, V gene, J gene, CDR3 protein. Clone size is shown for a subset of rows, as once, few, many or a class of expanded clone.

once	TRBV10-3	TRBJ1-2	CAISEFETLGSHGGYTF
.	TRBV19	TRBJ1-5	CASSTPDRVNQPQHF
.	TRBV4-1	TRBJ1-6	CASSPESSQRGYSPLHF
.	TRBV27	TRBJ1-2	CASSRQANYGYTF
.	TRBV29-1	TRBJ1-5	CSVEAGSSNQPQHF
.	TRBV7-9	TRBJ1-5	CASSLGGPQHF
.	TRBV3-1/TRBV3-2	TRBJ2-3	CASSRGGGSTDTQYF
.	TRBV30	TRBJ2-2	CAWSVAPPSNTGELFF
.	TRBV29-1	TRBJ1-1	CTLGENTEAFF
.	TRBV23-1	TRBJ2-5	CASSQQLSGGQGQETQYF
once	TRBV27	TRBJ2-7	CASTGLAGAETYEQYF
.	TRBV10-3	TRBJ2-7	CAIWGGRGLEEQYF
.	TRBV7-2	TRBJ1-3	CASSLIARADTGNTIYF
.	TRBV7-5	TRBJ1-2	CARIGPRRDTWVYGYTF
.	TRBV21-1	TRBJ2-6	CASSKVFLGSCFYAGANVLTF
.	TRBV11-1	TRBJ2-3	CASSFLAGGRTDTQYF
.	TRBV27	TRBJ2-3	CASSLQTSGDTQYF
.	TRBV7-2	TRBJ1-2	CASSPESGWGYGYTF
.	TRBV9	TRBJ1-5	CASSQGADRNQPQHF
.	TRBV4-1	TRBJ1-2	CASSQDTLSRGESNSGYTF
.	TRBV4-2	TRBJ1-5	CASSQDYAENNQPQHF
.	TRBV5-1	TRBJ2-1	CASSLEAGARNEQFF
.	TRBV9	TRBJ1-1	CASSVVRGDTEAFF
.	TRBV19	TRBJ2-1	CASRTRSAGGQVEQFF
few	TRBV7-9	TRBJ1-2	CASSSGPTLSGYTF
.	TRBV2	TRBJ1-4	CAILSATNEKLFF
.	TRBV5-1	TRBJ2-2	CASSPIITGELFF
.	TRBV5-8	TRBJ1-1	CASAQMNTEAFF
.	TRBV6-5	TRBJ2-2	CASSNRGAVGELFF
once	TRBV25-1	TRBJ2-5	CASRSPGGETQYF
.	TRBV5-8	TRBJ1-1	CASSPRSGVLNTEAFF
.	TRBV12-5	TRBJ1-3	CASALDSISGNTIYF
.	TRBV3-1/TRBV3-2	TRBJ2-2	CASSKTGTGELFF
.	TRBV3-1/TRBV3-2	TRBJ2-7	CASSPSGGATYEQYF
.	TRBV27	TRBJ2-7	CASSLKSGLFYEQYF
once	TRBV10-3	TRBJ1-3	CAIFQGTGNTIYF
.	TRBV6-5	TRBJ1-1	CATYRGLEGTEAFF
.	TRBV30	TRBJ1-6	CAWSRQGGTSPLHF
.	TRBV19	TRBJ2-1	CASSIVGLGPNEQFF
.	TRBV7-9	TRBJ1-2	CASSLTTGGLTGYTF
once	TRBV7-2	TRBJ1-6	CASSFSSTAYSPLHF
.	TRBV3-1/TRBV3-2	TRBJ1-6	CATQDRGNNSPLHF